This entry lists 2 T cell receptor beta chains sequenced from one sample in a study of STAT5B mutations in CD4+ large granular lymphocyte leukemia. Profiled with immunoSEQ multiplex PCR; TCRdb holds only in-frame clones, not every one. The sample contains nearly 35,000 clones, about two thirds of which appear only once. Sequenced: CD4+ T cells from blood buffy coats. Receptors were obtained from a human donor in good health.

J is TRBJ2-5 and V is TRBV10-2; D uncertain. V dropped 2 bases and J dropped 2 bases, with 12 bases sitting between them. The CDR3 extends over 15 amino acids. Germline lookup yields CDR1 WSHSY and CDR2 SAAADI. In nucleotides, the CDR3 is TGCGCCAGCAGTGAGACAGCACCAGGACAAGAGACCCAGTACTTC. Protein product: CASSETAPGQETQYF.

CDR3 protein: CASSPPGRSYEQYF. CDR3 coding DNA: TGTGCCAGCTCACCACCGGGTCGATCCTACGAGCAGTACTTC. The chain is built from TRBV18 and TRBJ2-7; D gene ambiguous. The CDR3 extends over 14 amino acids. Looked up from germline, CDR1 is KGHSH and CDR2 is LQKENI. V was cut by 0 bases and J by 1 base, with 7 bases left in between.